These T cell receptor beta chains were read from a single sample in a study of shared clonotypes between healthy human individuals. Measured with immunoSEQ multiplex PCR; TCRdb has only the in-frame clones, and not every one. The table shows some 630,000 clones, with approximately 79% occurring only once. Sequenced: memory CD4+ T cells sorted from blood. The receptor source for this set is a woman aged 25 to 39 in good health. Both conserved end residues are part of each CDR3. Clone sizes are given selectively: once, few, many, or a class where the clone is expanded.

. | TRBV25-1 | CASSGGTSGLYEQYF
few | TRBV13 | CASSVSGASTDTQYF
. | TRBV27 | CASNPTQVPTGELFF
. | TRBV4-1 | CASRTGTGSYEQYF
. | TRBV2 | CASSGQGGTGELFF
few | TRBV19 | CASSPGLAVFYEQYF
once | TRBV6-5 | CASRRLEPYNEQFF
. | TRBV5-8 | CASSKDRGLNTEAFF
many | TRBV19 | CASSMLRGTPNYGYTF
. | TRBV4-1 | CASSQGTGQRDMKDF
. | TRBV10-3 | CAISKQGQGKNEQYF
. | TRBV29-1 | CSVARPEGYTF
few | TRBV5-1 | CASSLGNGAETQYF
. | TRBV5-1 | CASSPWDRGPNVLTF
. | TRBV11-2 | CASSLTQGSTEAFF
. | TRBV27 | CASSVRDGPYEQYF
. | TRBV5-4 | CASSGGTSGRGYEQYF
. | TRBV20-1 | CSASNTDTQYF
. | TRBV2 | CASSEVTSESYEQYF
. | TRBV7-2 | CASSFWDGRTGELFF
. | TRBV20-1 | CSASGVKEQYF
once | TRBV29-1 | CSVSNPADRNSYEQYF
. | TRBV7-2 | CASSPPNRANEKLFF
. | TRBV11-2 | CASSPRLVESTGELFF
. | TRBV2 | CASSETRGGNQPQHF
. | TRBV7-8 | CASTWAGGEQYF
. | TRBV5-4 | CASSPGTGNPGANVLTF
. | TRBV19 | CASRGRDGYGYTF
. | TRBV30 | CAWRSMSQWDNSPLHF
. | TRBV11-2 | CASSALAGGSYNEQFF
. | TRBV5-1 | CASSLDLGGGNEQYF
. | TRBV18 | CASSPSSDRRNEQYF
. | TRBV5-5 | CASSSGLAYNEQFF
. | TRBV5-1 | CASSQASGRGSYNEQFF
. | TRBV29-1 | CSAILVLGQPQHF
few | TRBV7-2 | CASSRTSVGYEQYF
. | TRBV5-1 | CASTPGGLSGANVLTF